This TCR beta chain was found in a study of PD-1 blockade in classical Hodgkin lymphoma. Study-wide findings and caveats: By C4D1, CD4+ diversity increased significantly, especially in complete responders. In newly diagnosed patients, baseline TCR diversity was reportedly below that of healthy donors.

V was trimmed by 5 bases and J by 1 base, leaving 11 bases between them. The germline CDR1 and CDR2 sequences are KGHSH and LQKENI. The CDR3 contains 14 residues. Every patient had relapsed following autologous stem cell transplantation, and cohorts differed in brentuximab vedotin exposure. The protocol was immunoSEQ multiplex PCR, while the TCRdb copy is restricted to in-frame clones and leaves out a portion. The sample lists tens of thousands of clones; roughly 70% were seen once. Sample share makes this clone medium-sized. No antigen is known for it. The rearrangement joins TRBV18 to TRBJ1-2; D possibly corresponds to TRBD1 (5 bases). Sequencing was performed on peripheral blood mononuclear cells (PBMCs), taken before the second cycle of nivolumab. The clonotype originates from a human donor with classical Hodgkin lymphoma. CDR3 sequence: CASSTRDGNYGYTF. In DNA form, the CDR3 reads TGTGCCAGCTCAACGCGGGACGGTAACTATGGCTACACCTTC.